These T cell receptor beta chains were read from a single sample in a study of T-cell memory formation after mild COVID-19. TCRdb itself ran the 5' RACE reads through MiXCR, one entry per CDR3 protein. The sample carries some 86,000 distinct CDR3 sequences, 25% recorded once. The material sequenced was PBMCs or a T cell subset sorted from them (not recorded which). These receptors were collected from a man aged 18 to 29 who had mild COVID-19 (a few samples of this study predate the infection). Cell type and time point are not known. Both conserved end residues are part of each CDR3. D genes are given only for firm matches. For some rows the clone size is stated as once, few or many, or as a class when expanded; others skip it.

d_call	v_call	j_call	clone_size	cdr3_aa	cdr3_nt
-	TRBV19	TRBJ2-2	-	CASSIDPPGTHRTGELFF	TGTGCCAGTAGTATAGATCCCCCAGGGACCCACCGGACCGGGGAGCTGTTTTTT
-	TRBV14	TRBJ2-1	-	CASSVTPNEQFF	TGTGCCAGCAGTGTGACGCCCAATGAGCAGTTCTTC
TRBD2	TRBV5-6	TRBJ2-1	few	CASIDGGASEQFF	TGTGCCAGCATTGACGGGGGGGCAAGCGAGCAGTTCTTC
-	TRBV15	TRBJ2-3	-	CATSRGRAGSDTQYF	TGTGCCACCAGCAGAGGAAGGGCGGGGTCAGATACGCAGTATTTT
-	TRBV15	TRBJ2-7	-	CATSIYTGSSYEQYF	TGTGCCACCAGCATCTATACAGGTTCCTCCTACGAGCAGTACTTC
-	TRBV5-1	TRBJ2-2	-	CASSVGDTGELFF	TGCGCCAGCAGCGTAGGCGACACCGGGGAGCTGTTTTTT
TRBD1	TRBV5-1	TRBJ2-3	-	CASSTGTAAADTQYF	TGCGCCAGCAGCACCGGGACAGCAGCGGCAGATACGCAGTATTTT
TRBD1	TRBV15	TRBJ1-5	-	CATSREDREYGQPQHF	TGTGCCACCAGCAGAGAGGACAGGGAGTATGGTCAGCCCCAGCATTTT
-	TRBV7-8	TRBJ2-1	few	CASSLDSNSYNEQFF	TGTGCCAGCAGCTTAGACTCGAACTCCTACAATGAGCAGTTCTTC
-	TRBV7-8	TRBJ1-1	-	CASSPRLTIEAFF	TGTGCCAGCAGCCCCCGGTTGACCATTGAAGCTTTCTTT